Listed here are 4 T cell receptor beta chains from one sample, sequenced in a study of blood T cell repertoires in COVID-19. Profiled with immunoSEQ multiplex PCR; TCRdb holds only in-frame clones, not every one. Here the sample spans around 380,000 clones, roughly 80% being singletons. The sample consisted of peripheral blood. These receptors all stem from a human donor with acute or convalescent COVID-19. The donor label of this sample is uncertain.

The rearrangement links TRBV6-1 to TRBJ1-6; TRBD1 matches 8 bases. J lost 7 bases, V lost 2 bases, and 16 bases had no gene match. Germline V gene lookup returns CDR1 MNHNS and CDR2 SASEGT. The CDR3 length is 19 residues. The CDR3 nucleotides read TGTGCCAGCAGTGAACAGGGGGCGGGCAGGGGGCCCTTAAATTCACCCCTCCACTTT. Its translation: CASSEQGAGRGPLNSPLHF.

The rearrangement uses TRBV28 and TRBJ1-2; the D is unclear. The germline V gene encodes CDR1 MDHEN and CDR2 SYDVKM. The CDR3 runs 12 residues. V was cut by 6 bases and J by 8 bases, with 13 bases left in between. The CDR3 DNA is TGTGCCAGCAGCCAAAGAGCGGACGGCTACACCTTC. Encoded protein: CASSQRADGYTF.

The CDR3 DNA follows: TGTGCCAGCAGCTTAAGCGGGAGGATAGGTTACAATGAGCAGTTCTTC. This gives the protein CASSLSGRIGYNEQFF. This chain joins TRBV11-2 and TRBJ2-1; 9 bases agree with TRBD2. CDR3 length: 16 residues. The germline gives CDR1 SGHAT, CDR2 FQNNGV. Trimming cost V 2 bases and J 4 bases; bases outside gene matches: 6.

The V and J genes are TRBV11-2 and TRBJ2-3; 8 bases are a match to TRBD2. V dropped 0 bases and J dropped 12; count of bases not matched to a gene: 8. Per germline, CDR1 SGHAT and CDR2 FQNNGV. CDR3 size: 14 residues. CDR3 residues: CASSLDWAGGHQYF. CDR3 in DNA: TGTGCCAGCAGCTTAGACTGGGCGGGAGGCCACCAGTATTTT.